This TCR beta chain comes out of a study of T cell clonality in common variable immunodeficiency. Data came from immunoSEQ multiplex PCR; TCRdb stores just in-frame clones and leaves some out. The sample has approximately 14,000 clones, none seen only once. Overall study findings and caveats: In common variable immunodeficiency, TCR beta chains reportedly carried fewer deletions and N-nucleotide insertions.

Blood came from CVID subjects not ill and not taking immunomodulatory or immunosuppressive medication. Note on this clone: Its antigen is still unknown. The sequenced fragment ends 3 residues before the CDR3 boundary, so the rest is inferred from the germline J gene.

This CDR3 contains 14 residues. The V and J ends lost 3 bases and 8 bases, in that order; junction bases with no gene match: 6. The germline V gene has CDR1 KGHSH and CDR2 LQKENI. Sequencing used peripheral blood mononuclear cells. V and J are TRBV18 and TRBJ1-4; 7 nucleotides align to TRBD1. This sequence was found in a human donor with common variable immunodeficiency. The CDR3 loop reads CASSPTDRREKLFF. The part of the CDR3 DNA that was read is TGTGCCAGCTCACCGACGGACAGGCGGGAAAAA.